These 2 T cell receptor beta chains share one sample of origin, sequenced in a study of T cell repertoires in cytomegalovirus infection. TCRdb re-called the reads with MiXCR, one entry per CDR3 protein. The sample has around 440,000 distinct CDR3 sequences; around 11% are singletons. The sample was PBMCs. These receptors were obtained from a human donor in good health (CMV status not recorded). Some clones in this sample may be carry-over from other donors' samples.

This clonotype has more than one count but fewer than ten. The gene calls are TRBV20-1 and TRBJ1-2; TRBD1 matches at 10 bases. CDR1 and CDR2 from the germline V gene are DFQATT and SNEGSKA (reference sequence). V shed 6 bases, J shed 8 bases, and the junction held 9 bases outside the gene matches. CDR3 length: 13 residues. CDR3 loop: CSAIPGTGEGYTF. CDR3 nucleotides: TGCAGTGCCATTCCCGGGACAGGGGAAGGCTACACCTTC.

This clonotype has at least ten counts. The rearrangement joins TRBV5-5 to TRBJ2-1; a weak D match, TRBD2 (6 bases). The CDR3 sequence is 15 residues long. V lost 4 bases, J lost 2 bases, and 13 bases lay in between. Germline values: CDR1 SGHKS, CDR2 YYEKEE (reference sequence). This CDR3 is CASSLVGGPYNEQFF. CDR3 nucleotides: TGTGCCAGCAGCCTGGTGGGGGGACCCTACAATGAGCAGTTCTTC.